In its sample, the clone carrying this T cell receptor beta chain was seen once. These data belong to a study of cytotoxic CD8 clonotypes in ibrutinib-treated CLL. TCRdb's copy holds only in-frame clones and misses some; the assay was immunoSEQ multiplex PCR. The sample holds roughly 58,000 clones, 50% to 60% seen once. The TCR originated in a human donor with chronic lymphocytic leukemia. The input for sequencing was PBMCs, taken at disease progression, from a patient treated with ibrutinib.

For the CDR3, the DNA is TGTGCCAGCAGCGTTCATGGACTAGCGGGAGGGCTGAGCACCGGGGAGCTGTTTTTT. Amino acid sequence: CASSVHGLAGGLSTGELFF. The chain recombines TRBV9 with TRBJ2-2, with 15 bases matching TRBD2. CDR3 length: 19 amino acids. Germline CDR1 SGDLS, CDR2 YYNGEE. The ends lost 2 bases at V and 4 bases at J; junction bases unmatched: 9.